These 11 T cell receptor beta chains share one sample of origin, sequenced in a study of neurological immune-mediated disorders. In TCRdb, the 5' RACE reads were re-called with MiXCR into one record per CDR3 protein. The sample carries about 30,000 distinct CDR3 sequences, around 10% recorded once. Sequencing was done on a sample of PBMCs. The source of these receptors is a woman aged 55-69 years in good health.

The table lists this clonotype with many counts. The CDR3 loop is CASSLPQGDEDTGELFF. For the CDR3, the DNA is TGCGCCAGCAGCTTGCCCCAGGGGGACGAAGACACCGGGGAGCTGTTTTTT. The chain uses TRBV5-1 and TRBJ2-2, with TRBD1 identical over 7 bases. CDR3 length: 17 amino acids. Germline CDR1 reads SGHRS; CDR2 reads YFSETQ. Trimming took 1 base from V and 3 from J; bases not matched to a gene: 9.

This clonotype has a count of ten or more. The chain links TRBV12-3 or TRBV12-4 to TRBJ2-3, with D possibly being TRBD2 (5 bases). V dropped 4 bases and J dropped 0 bases, with 8 bases sitting between them. The CDR3 covers 14 residues. CDR3 DNA sequence: TGTGCCAGCAGTTCTAAGCGGAGCACAGATACGCAGTATTTT. This translates into CASSSKRSTDTQYF.

This clonotype has at least ten counts. The CDR3 sequence is CASSLGRGGVVSETQYF. The CDR3 DNA sequence: TGCGCCAGCAGCCTAGGACGAGGAGGAGTGGTTTCAGAGACCCAGTACTTC. The chain links TRBV5-1 to TRBJ2-5, with a tentative D call TRBD2 (5 bases). This CDR3 is built from 17 residues. Deletions cut 4 bases from V and 4 bases from J, with 23 bases between. Per germline, CDR1 SGHRS and CDR2 YFSETQ.

In its sample, this clonotype was seen many times. This chain connects TRBV5-1 to TRBJ2-2; D may be TRBD2 (7 bases). Trimming removed 5 bases at V and 1 base at J, with 15 bases between. Per germline, CDR1 SGHRS and CDR2 YFSETQ. The CDR3 has 16 residues. CDR3 sequence: CASRPGGGQNTGELFF. CDR3 coding DNA: TGCGCCAGCAGGCCCGGCGGGGGCCAGAACACCGGGGAGCTGTTTTTT. The complete variable domain, with remaining parts taken from reference TRBV5-1 and TRBJ2-2, reads KAGVTQTPRYLIKTRGQQVTLSCSPISGHRSVSWYQQTPGQGLQFLFEYFSETQRNKGNFPGRFSGRQFSNSRSEMNVSTLELGDSALYLCASRPGGGQNTGELFFGEGSRLTVL.

This clonotype showed up many times. The rearrangement joins TRBV7-2 to TRBJ2-6; maybe TRBD2 (5 bases). This CDR3 is built from 16 residues. From germline, CDR1 is SGHTA and CDR2 FQGNSA. Trimming removed 0 bases at V and 1 base at J, with 7 bases between. The CDR3 coding sequence is TGTGCCAGCAGCTTAGCGAGGGCGTCTGGGGCCAACGTCCTGACTTTC. Translation: CASSLARASGANVLTF.

This clonotype showed up many times. The chain has TRBV11-3 and TRBJ2-2; the D is unclear. The germline CDR1 and CDR2 sequences are SGHNT and YENEEA. This CDR3 is 14 amino acids long. V was clipped by 5 bases and J by 6 bases, with 13 bases between them. The chain's CDR3 is CASSLTEVAGELFF. CDR3 nucleotide sequence: TGTGCCAGCAGCCTTACTGAGGTTGCCGGGGAGCTGTTTTTT.

There are many counts of this clonotype. The chain has TRBV29-1 and TRBJ2-1; D is perhaps TRBD2 (6 bases). Trimming removed 3 bases from V and 0 bases from J, with 15 bases in between. Germline CDR1 and CDR2: SQVTM and ANQGSEA. The CDR3 is made up of 16 amino acids. Here the CDR3 DNA reads TGCAGCGTTGAGGGGGGTATGGTGGACTCCTACAATGAGCAGTTCTTC. Translating gives CSVEGGMVDSYNEQFF.

This clonotype was recorded many times. The V and J genes are TRBV6-5 and TRBJ2-6; perhaps TRBD1 as D (5 bases). Trimming cost V 6 bases and J 0 bases, with 12 bases left between them. The germline V gene encodes CDR1 MNHEY and CDR2 SVGAGI. The CDR3 runs to 16 residues. The CDR3 DNA sequence: TGTGCCAGCAGCCCCACAGGAGACTCTGGGGCCAACGTCCTGACTTTC. Translated, it gives CASSPTGDSGANVLTF.

This clonotype appeared many times. The genes are TRBV5-1 and TRBJ1-4, with 7 bases that match TRBD1. Germline CDR1 reads SGHRS; CDR2 reads YFSETQ. V dropped 0 bases and J dropped 4; count of bases not matched to a gene: 3. The length of the CDR3 is 15 residues. The chain's CDR3 is CASSLAGTDNEKLFF. CDR3 nucleotides: TGCGCCAGCAGCTTGGCAGGGACAGATAATGAAAAACTGTTTTTT.

This clonotype was found many times. An end of the junction does not agree with germline; a read error may underlie this. CDR3 region: CASRPAGSPSYTRYF. CDR3 bases: TGTGCCAGCAGGCCGGCCGGGAGCCCATCGTATACGCGGTATTTT. The chain uses TRBV7-2 and TRBJ2-3, with a tentative D call TRBD2 (6 bases). The CDR3 length is 15 residues. From germline, CDR1 is SGHTA and CDR2 FQGNSA.

This clonotype came up many times. CDR3 nucleotides: TGCAGTGCTATCCTGGGGCAGGCGCGTGGCGAGCAGTACTTC. This translates into CSAILGQARGEQYF. This rearrangement joins TRBV20-1 to TRBJ2-7; a weak D match, TRBD1 (5 bases). CDR1 is DFQATT and CDR2 is SNEGSKA in the germline V gene (reference sequence). The length of the CDR3 is 14 residues. Deletions cut 4 bases from V and 6 bases from J, with 19 bases between.